This T cell receptor beta chain stems from a study of PD-1 and CTLA-4 blockade in melanoma (dated by TCRdb to the early 2020s). A note on the overall study: In patients with melanoma, the researchers looked at the effects of CTLA-4 blockade versus PD-1 blockade on the CD8 T cell response that was melanoma-reactive.

Turning to this clone: Its antigen target is currently unknown. There are no base qualities to consult, and no much larger clone falls within one base.

The CDR3, from cysteine to phenylalanine, totals 14 residues. This entry keeps only the CDR3 DNA: 42 bases, framed from base 1. Libraries were constructed by the immunoSEQ multiplex PCR assay. The table was pulled from immuneACCESS by TCRdb, which kept in-frame rearrangements only. Such tables lose some clones; where checked, under half of the loss comes from unresolved V genes, and the rest has no known cause. Across this sample there are 6,000 to 8,500 clones, with about four fifths seen only once. The ten biggest clones cover 39% of the sample. The sample here was CD8+ T cells from peripheral blood, taken before anti-PD-1 treatment. This sequence uses TRBV21-1 and TRBJ2-5; the DNA was not compared with TRBD2, the D call given in the table. TRBV21-1 is shown as a pseudogene. This TCR was sampled from a human donor with melanoma. In nucleotides, the sequence is TGTGCCAGCAGCCAAGGGACGGGGGGCGAGACCCAGTACTTC. This gives the protein CASSQGTGGETQYF.